The 28 T cell receptor beta chains listed next were all sequenced from one sample in a study of early T cells in non-severe SARS-CoV-2 infection. TCRdb re-analysed the 5' RACE reads in MiXCR, keeping a single row per CDR3 protein. The table has 30,000 or so distinct CDR3 sequences, roughly 5% seen once. The material sequenced was whole blood. The source is an adult who was a healthcare worker with PCR-confirmed SARS-CoV-2 infection or an uninfected control (not recorded which).

This clonotype has ten or more counts. The chain links TRBV5-1 to TRBJ2-7, with 7 bases that match TRBD2. CDR1 and CDR2 (germline): SGHRS, YFSETQ. The junction had 8 bases not matched to a gene; V was cut back by 4 bases and J by 1 base. The CDR3 sequence is 15 residues long. The CDR3 loop is CASSILDSGSYEQYF. The CDR3 DNA sequence: TGCGCCAGCAGCATCTTGGATAGCGGGTCCTACGAGCAGTACTTC.

The chain uses TRBV20-1 and TRBJ2-1, with 8 bases lining up with TRBD2. Looked up from germline, CDR1 is DFQATT and CDR2 is SNEGSKA (reference sequence). The ends lost 6 bases at V and 3 bases at J; junction bases unmatched: 4. The CDR3 has 13 residues. For the CDR3, the DNA is TGCAGTGCGATGAGCGGGGGCTACAATGAGCAGTTCTTC. Amino acid sequence: CSAMSGGYNEQFF.

This clonotype was seen a few times. This chain uses TRBV28 with TRBJ1-2, with TRBD1 matching 8 bases. J was trimmed by 5 bases and V by 10 bases; bases with no gene match: 12. Germline lookup yields CDR1 MDHEN and CDR2 SYDVKM. The CDR3 runs to 14 residues. The CDR3 sequence: CAILGTGADYGYTF. The CDR3 DNA reads TGTGCCATACTCGGGACAGGCGCCGATTATGGCTACACCTTC.

This clonotype was picked up a small number of times. The V gene is TRBV18, the J gene TRBJ2-1; 10 bases align to TRBD2. Germline lookup yields CDR1 KGHSH and CDR2 LQKENI. V lost 1 base and J lost 7; bases outside the gene matches: 4. The CDR3 loop spans 15 amino acids. The CDR3 spells CASSPRPSGSNEQFF. DNA for the CDR3: TGTGCCAGCTCACCACGGCCTAGCGGGAGTAATGAGCAGTTCTTC.

This clonotype was detected many times. J is TRBJ2-7 and V is TRBV5-5; the D gene could be TRBD1 or TRBD2 (7 bases each). V gave up 0 bases and J gave up 4 bases, with 20 bases separating them. Looked up from germline, CDR1 is SGHKS and CDR2 is YYEKEE (reference sequence). CDR3 size: 17 residues. The CDR3 here is CASSLDPGTAGFYEQYF. The DNA for the CDR3 is TGTGCCAGCAGCTTGGACCCCGGGACAGCGGGATTTTACGAGCAGTACTTC.

The chain employs TRBV12-3 or TRBV12-4 and TRBJ2-2; D is uncertain. The length of the CDR3 is 16 residues. V dropped 7 bases and J dropped 5 bases, with 20 bases sitting between them. Here the CDR3 DNA reads TGTGCCAGCAAGATTTCCGGACGACCCCTGACCGGGGAGCTGTTTTTT. Amino acid sequence: CASKISGRPLTGELFF.

At least ten counts were recorded for this clonotype. CDR3 loop: CASSSQAGVGTDTQYF. The DNA for the CDR3 is TGCGCCAGCAGCTCGCAGGCGGGAGTCGGCACAGATACGCAGTATTTT. V is TRBV5-1 and J is TRBJ2-3, with 7 bases matching TRBD2. CDR1 is SGHRS, CDR2 YFSETQ, per germline. With V trimmed by 3 bases and J by 1 base, 8 bases remained unmatched. The CDR3 is 16 residues long.

This clonotype was observed a handful of times. The chain has TRBV11-1 and TRBJ2-7, with 8 bases that match TRBD1. The CDR3 sequence is 13 residues long. Trimming removed 5 bases from V and 2 bases from J; junction bases left unmatched: 2. Germline V gene sequence: CDR1 SGHAT, CDR2 FQDESV (reference sequence). CDR3 protein: CASSPGQAYEQYF. CDR3 bases: TGTGCCAGCAGCCCGGGACAGGCCTACGAGCAGTACTTC. Filled out from reference TRBV11-1 and TRBJ2-7, the complete variable domain reads EAEVAQSPRYKITEKSQAVAFWCDPISGHATLYWYRQILGQGPELLVQFQDESVVDDSQLPKDRFSAERLKGVDSTLKIQPAELGDSAMYLCASSPGQAYEQYFGPGTRLTVT.

V is TRBV5-1 and J is TRBJ2-3, with 7 nucleotides matching TRBD2. Looked up from germline, CDR1 is SGHRS and CDR2 is YFSETQ. CDR3 size: 16 residues. V shed 4 bases, J shed 1 base, and the junction held 9 bases outside the gene matches. The CDR3 region is CASSPTRLAGTDTQYF. CDR3 in DNA: TGCGCCAGCAGCCCGACGCGACTAGCTGGCACAGATACGCAGTATTTT.

In this sample, this clonotype turned up many times. This rearrangement joins TRBV6-6 to TRBJ2-1, with a weak D call TRBD1 (5 bases). Trimming took 0 bases from V and 9 from J, leaving 12 bases between them. The CDR3 is 14 residues long. In germline, CDR1 is MNHNY, CDR2 SVGAGI (reference sequence). The CDR3 DNA reads as TGTGCCAGCAGTTACTCGAGACAGTTTCTTGAGCAGTTCTTC. As protein: CASSYSRQFLEQFF.

There are many counts of this clonotype. The chain combines TRBV18 with TRBJ1-3; weak D call: TRBD1 (5 bases). From germline, CDR1 is KGHSH and CDR2 LQKENI. The CDR3 covers 15 residues. V shed 6 bases and J shed 0 bases, with 12 bases lying between them. In nucleotides, the CDR3 is TGTGCCAGCTCTCCCGGACAAACCTCTGGAAACACCATATATTTT. This translates into CASSPGQTSGNTIYF.

This clonotype was observed a handful of times. The chain carries TRBV2 and TRBJ2-2; 10 bases align to TRBD2. Losses at the gene ends were 7 bases for V and 5 bases for J; bases not matched to a gene: 4. Germline assignment: CDR1 SNHLY and CDR2 FYNNEI. The CDR3 is 14 amino acids. The CDR3 coding sequence is TGTGCCAGCACCCTAGCGGGGGTTACCGGGGAGCTGTTTTTT. This codes for CASTLAGVTGELFF. Using reference TRBV2 and TRBJ2-2 for the parts outside the CDR3, the full variable domain is EPEVTQTPSHQVTQMGQEVILRCVPISNHLYFYWYRQILGQKVEFLVSFYNNEISEKSEIFDDQFSVERPDGSNFTLKIRSTKLEDSAMYFCASTLAGVTGELFFGEGSRLTVL.

There are many counts of this clonotype. J is TRBJ2-1 and V is TRBV2; D is unresolved. Germline CDR1 SNHLY, CDR2 FYNNEI. V was cut by 6 bases and J by 5 bases, with 5 bases left in between. There are 11 residues in the CDR3. CDR3 residues: CASSYNNEQFF. For the CDR3, the DNA is TGTGCCAGCAGCTACAACAATGAGCAGTTCTTC.

This clonotype was found a few times. The chain couples TRBV6-2 or TRBV6-3 to TRBJ2-5, with 11 nucleotides matching TRBD2. Germline V CDR1 and CDR2: MNHEY, SVGEGT. The length of the CDR3 is 18 residues. Trimming took 6 bases from V and 3 from J; bases not matched to a gene: 15. CDR3 sequence reads: CASSLHFSTSGAEETQYF. As DNA, the CDR3 is TGTGCCAGCAGCCTCCACTTCTCGACTAGCGGGGCCGAAGAGACCCAGTACTTC.

This clonotype was counted a few times. CDR3: CASSSRPGGYYNEQFF. The DNA of the CDR3 is TGTGCCAGCAGTTCCAGGCCGGGGGGGTACTACAATGAGCAGTTCTTC. The gene calls are TRBV6-6 and TRBJ2-1; TRBD2 matches 8 bases. Germline assignment: CDR1 MNHNY and CDR2 SVGAGI (reference sequence). V was clipped by 4 bases and J by 3 bases; unmatched bases: 8. CDR3 length: 16 amino acids.

This clonotype was counted a few times. The chain recombines TRBV2 with TRBJ2-2; D ambiguous. V was trimmed by 3 bases and J by 0 bases, leaving 5 bases between them. Germline V gene lookup returns CDR1 SNHLY and CDR2 FYNNEI. The CDR3 is 14 amino acids. The CDR3 here is CASSDRTNTGELFF. Here the CDR3 DNA reads TGTGCCAGCAGTGACAGGACGAACACCGGGGAGCTGTTTTTT.

The rearrangement joins TRBV12-3 or TRBV12-4 to TRBJ2-3, with D tentatively TRBD1 or TRBD2 (6 bases each). The CDR3 covers 15 residues. The V and J ends lost 6 bases and 6 bases respectively, with 19 bases between them. CDR3 protein: CASSLSLGGVDTQYF. The CDR3 DNA reads as TGTGCCAGCAGCCTATCCCTGGGGGGCGTGGATACGCAGTATTTT.

The sample holds a few counts of this clonotype. The chain employs TRBV20-1 and TRBJ2-1; TRBD1 might be the D (6 bases). The CDR3 covers 12 residues. Germline V gene lookup returns CDR1 DFQATT and CDR2 SNEGSKA (reference sequence). This chain's CDR3 is CRADRSYNEQFF. The CDR3 nucleotides are TGCAGGGCAGACAGGTCCTACAATGAGCAGTTCTTC.

Ten or more counts support this clonotype. The chain combines TRBV6-1 with TRBJ1-1, with 9 positions matching TRBD1. J gave up 10 bases and V 5 bases, and 14 bases lay outside the gene matches. The CDR3 is made up of 15 amino acids. Per germline, CDR1 MNHNS and CDR2 SASEGT. Here the CDR3 reads CASSRYDRGEVRAFF. In DNA form, the CDR3 reads TGTGCCAGCAGTAGATACGACAGGGGGGAGGTAAGAGCTTTCTTT.

This clonotype came up a few times. V usage is TRBV11-3 and J usage is TRBJ2-3; D is perhaps TRBD2 (6 bases). The germline gives CDR1 SGHNT, CDR2 YENEEA. The CDR3 is 14 residues long. Trimming left V 4 bases short and J 0 bases short, with 8 bases between. CDR3 residues: CASSSRGSTDTQYF. CDR3 nucleotide sequence: TGTGCCAGCAGCTCCCGGGGGAGCACAGATACGCAGTATTTT.

This clonotype was recorded at least ten times. The chain carries TRBV5-1 and TRBJ2-3, with 8 bases aligning to TRBD2. In germline, CDR1 is SGHRS, CDR2 YFSETQ. V lost 5 bases to trimming and J lost 3 bases; unmatched junction nucleotides: 2. The CDR3 is 13 residues long. As DNA, the CDR3 is TGCGCCAGCAGTCCGGGAGGGACAGATACGCAGTATTTT. Residues: CASSPGGTDTQYF.

In this sample, this clonotype turned up many times. V is TRBV5-4 and J is TRBJ2-1, with 11 bases lining up with TRBD1. After removal of 4 bases from V and 6 bases from J, the junction contained 6 bases not matched to a gene. This CDR3 region has 15 residues. Per germline, CDR1 SGHNT and CDR2 YYREEE (reference sequence). CDR3 sequence: CASSISGTGGNEQFF. CDR3 bases: TGTGCCAGCAGCATATCCGGGACAGGGGGCAATGAGCAGTTCTTC. Based on the CDR3 plus reference TRBV5-4 and TRBJ2-1, the full variable domain is ETGVTQSPTHLIKTRGQQVTLRCSSQSGHNTVSWYQQALGQGPQFIFQYYREEENGRGNFPPRFSGLQFPNYSSELNVNALELDDSALYLCASSISGTGGNEQFFGPGTRLTVL.

At least ten counts were recorded for this clonotype. The rearrangement uses TRBV7-8 and TRBJ2-3; TRBD1 aligns across 7 bases. Germline trimming cut 4 bases from V and 6 bases from J; bases unmatched to any gene: 19. The CDR3 totals 18 residues. From germline, CDR1 is SGHVS and CDR2 FQNEAQ. The CDR3 reads CASSSPSRDSISVDTQYF. As DNA, the CDR3 is TGTGCCAGCAGCTCACCAAGTAGGGACAGCATATCGGTGGATACGCAGTATTTT. Looking up the rest from reference TRBV7-8 and TRBJ2-3 gives the full variable domain: GAGVSQSPRYKVAKRGQDVALRCDPISGHVSLFWYQQALGQGPEFLTYFQNEAQLDKSGLPSDRFFAERPEGSVSTLKIQRTQQEDSAVYLCASSSPSRDSISVDTQYFGPGTRLTVL.

This clonotype has at least ten counts. CDR3 bases: TGTGCCAGCAGCGCCCGCCCGAACACCGGGGAGCTGTTTTTT. Protein sequence: CASSARPNTGELFF. V is TRBV9 and J is TRBJ2-2; D remains ambiguous. This CDR3 has 14 amino acids. Germline CDR1 and CDR2: SGDLS and YYNGEE. The V end lost 3 bases, the J end lost 0 bases, and 6 bases lay between the germline ends.

This clonotype was seen repeatedly, ten times or more. The chain links TRBV20-1 to TRBJ1-5; a possible D gene is TRBD1 (5 bases). Germline loops: CDR1 DFQATT, CDR2 SNEGSKA (reference sequence). The CDR3 extends over 15 amino acids. Trimming removed 3 bases at V and 0 bases at J, with 12 bases between. The CDR3 bases are TGCAGTGCTAGTCAGGGAGCATCTAGCAATCAGCCCCAGCATTTT. Its protein is CSASQGASSNQPQHF.

This clonotype was detected many times. The chain joins TRBV20-1 to TRBJ2-7, with D possibly TRBD1 on 5 matching bases. CDR1 DFQATT and CDR2 SNEGSKA come from the germline V gene (reference sequence). Trimming took 1 base from V and 3 from J, leaving 13 bases between them. This CDR3 contains 14 residues. The CDR3 protein is CSARAPGRDYEQYF. DNA for the CDR3: TGCAGTGCTAGAGCACCGGGCAGGGACTACGAGCAGTACTTC.

This clonotype was found a few times. The CDR3 reads CASSLVTGGRLFF. CDR3 sequence (DNA): TGTGCCAGCAGCTTAGTAACCGGGGGCCGGTTGTTCTTC. The V and J genes are TRBV7-9 and TRBJ2-1; D is possibly TRBD1 or TRBD2 (6 bases each). The CDR3 is made up of 13 amino acids. From germline, CDR1 is SEHNR and CDR2 FQNEAQ (reference sequence). V lost 1 base to trimming and J lost 15 bases, with 16 bases between them.

This clonotype occurred a few times. The chain is built from TRBV6-1 and TRBJ1-1, with unresolved D. Trimming took off 3 bases at V and 3 bases at J, with 11 bases between the two ends. The germline V gene has CDR1 MNHNS and CDR2 SASEGT. This CDR3 comprises 14 residues. CDR3 sequence: CASSEGWVDTEAFF. CDR3 nucleotide sequence: TGTGCCAGCAGTGAGGGCTGGGTTGACACTGAAGCTTTCTTT.